Here is one T cell receptor beta chain with its context. Its specificity is unknown. These data are taken from a study of brain T cells in children with intractable seizures. Notes on the study in general: Patients' HCMV serostatus was unknown; virus specificity rests on CDR3 similarity alone.

Assay: immunoSEQ multiplex PCR; the TCRdb copy retains only in-frame clones and omits some. The sample includes under 150,000 clones, 90% to 95% of them seen just once. Surgery cases with the highest brain T cell transcript signatures were chosen for sequencing. Per the germline V gene, CDR1 is KGHDR and CDR2 is SFDVKD. The CDR3 is made up of 17 amino acids. Trimming cost V 4 bases and J 1 base; bases outside gene matches: 9. This chain connects TRBV24-1 to TRBJ2-1; 7 nucleotides align to TRBD1. The sequence came from a boy younger than two with hemimegalencephaly and intractable seizures. Sequencing used peripheral blood, obtained at surgery. The CDR3 DNA reads as TGTGCCACCAGTGAACCATCCCCAGGGGGTTCCTACAATGAGCAGTTCTTC. It yields the protein CATSEPSPGGSYNEQFF.